Listed below are T cell receptor beta chains from one sample, sequenced in a study of blood T cells in healthy people across ages. TCRdb analysed the 5' RACE reads with MiXCR anew, one entry per CDR3 protein. Here the sample spans hundreds of thousands of distinct CDR3 sequences, around half being singletons. The specimen sequenced was blood. Receptors originate from a woman aged 55-70 years in good health. Each CDR3 is given with its conserved first and last residue. Rows give clone size only sometimes, using once, few, many, or a class for an expanded clone.

CDR3,V,size
CASSSPAPFQYF,TRBV7-2,NA
CSVGGRLAASSSSYNEQFF,TRBV29-1,few
CATRSGTSYEQYF,TRBV6-1,many
CASLDRAGEKLFF,TRBV28,NA
CASSVSGRDQETQYF,TRBV9,NA
CAISDLAGGDEQYF,TRBV10-3,NA
CASSPRAGVLGEQYF,TRBV7-3,few
CSCCAILNNEQFF,TRBV29-1,once
CAIHRALNTEAFF,TRBV12-3/TRBV12-4,NA
CASSLAGLRTGELFF,TRBV5-1,few
CASSPSDTRGYEQYF,TRBV28,NA
CASGRTPSSTDYEQYF,TRBV6-1,few
CSASRSGRGYNEQFF,TRBV20-1,few